This T cell receptor beta chain was captured by sequencing in a study of blood T cell repertoires in COVID-19. Trimming cost V 4 bases and J 7 bases, with 8 bases left between them. Per the germline V gene, CDR1 is LNHNV and CDR2 is YYDKDF (reference sequence). The CDR3 runs 12 residues. Under the authors' procedure: Cell counts per sample came from amplifying reference gene primers. TCRdb keeps only in-frame clones here, not all; method: immunoSEQ multiplex PCR. That table supplies the V and J calls and clone size; D and trimming were determined from the DNA. The data show around 220,000 clones, under 85% seen once. This clone occurred a few times.

The chain carries TRBV15 and TRBJ1-3; D is ambiguous. The sample was peripheral blood. This TCR derives from a woman aged 40-49 years with active or convalescent COVID-19. This CDR3 reads CATSTQYNTIYF. CDR3 DNA sequence: TGTGCCACCAGCACCCAGTACAACACCATATATTTT.